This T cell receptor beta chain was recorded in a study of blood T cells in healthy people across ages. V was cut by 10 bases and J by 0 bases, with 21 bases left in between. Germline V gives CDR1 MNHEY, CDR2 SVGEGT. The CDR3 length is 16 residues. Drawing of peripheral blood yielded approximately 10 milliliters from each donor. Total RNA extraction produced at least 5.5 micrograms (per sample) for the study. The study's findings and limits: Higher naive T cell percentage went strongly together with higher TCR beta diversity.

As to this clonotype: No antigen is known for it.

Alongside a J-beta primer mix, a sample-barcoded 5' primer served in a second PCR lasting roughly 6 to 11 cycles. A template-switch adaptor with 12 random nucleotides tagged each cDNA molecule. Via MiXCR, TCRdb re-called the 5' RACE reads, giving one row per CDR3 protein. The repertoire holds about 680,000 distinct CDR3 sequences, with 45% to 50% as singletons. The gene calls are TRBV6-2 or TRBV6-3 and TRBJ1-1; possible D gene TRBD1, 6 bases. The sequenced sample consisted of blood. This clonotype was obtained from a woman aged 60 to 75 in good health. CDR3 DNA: TGTGCCACCAAAAAACAGGGTTGGGGCATGAACACTGAAGCTTTCTTT. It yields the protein CATKKQGWGMNTEAFF.